This TCR beta chain was profiled in a study of CD8+CD57+ T cells in acquired aplastic anemia. Study outcomes and limitations: The same twenty-nine CD8+ CDR3 sequences occurred in patients and in controls.

Remarks on this clonotype: Its antigen remains unidentified.

CDR3 length: 15 residues. Germline V gene lookup returns CDR1 SNHLY and CDR2 FYNNEI. J lost 5 bases, V lost 5 bases, and 11 bases had no gene match. TCR beta VDJ and CDR3 profiles were obtained from a genomic DNA template. TCRdb reanalysed the reads using MiXCR and keeps one entry per CDR3 protein. The repertoire consists of more than 200,000 distinct CDR3 sequences, with under 50% occurring once and the leading ten covering 20%. Patients picked for sequencing had shown CD8+CD57+ cell expansion detected by flow cytometry. The chain carries TRBV2 and TRBJ2-5; TRBD2 matches 7 bases. This receptor was taken from a human donor with aplastic anemia. Sequencing used sorted CD4+, CD8+, or CD8+CD57+ T cells (not recorded which) from PBMCs. Here the CDR3 DNA reads TGTGCCAGCAGTCCTGAGGTGGGGGGGGGGGAGACCCAGTACTTC. It specifies CASSPEVGGGETQYF.